These 17 T cell receptor beta chains originate from one sample sequenced in a study of T cells in Graves' hyperthyroidism and ophthalmopathy. Amplified TCR beta CDR3 regions derived from RNA transcripts. TCR CDR3 underwent first-round RT-PCR with the HTBI primer set. TCRdb used MiXCR to reprocess the multiplex PCR reads, holding one entry per CDR3 protein. The sample comprises about 280,000 distinct CDR3 sequences, less than 30% of which are singletons, and approximately 30% rests with the top ten. Specimen: blood. These receptors were taken from a man aged 35-49 years with Graves' hyperthyroidism that later progressed to Graves' ophthalmopathy.

This clonotype has ten or more counts. The rearrangement joins TRBV7-9 to TRBJ2-2, with unresolved D. Germline values: CDR1 SEHNR, CDR2 FQNEAQ (reference sequence). V gave up 5 bases and J gave up 4 bases, with 14 bases separating them. This CDR3 has 15 amino acids. The CDR3 region is CASSRLQPSTGELFF. The CDR3 DNA is TGTGCCAGCAGCCGACTGCAGCCATCCACCGGGGAGCTGTTTTTT.

This clonotype was counted at least ten times. The chain couples TRBV12-3 or TRBV12-4 to TRBJ1-1; D may be TRBD1 (6 bases). Between the trimmed V and J ends, which lost 6 bases and 7 bases, there was a span of 12 bases. This CDR3 is 12 amino acids long. The DNA for the CDR3 is TGTGCCAGCAGCCCCGGACAGTTTGAAGCTTTCTTT. This sequence encodes CASSPGQFEAFF.

This clonotype was seen ten or more times. The chain links TRBV20-1 to TRBJ2-7; TRBD2 agrees at 8 bases. V lost 6 bases to trimming and J lost 0 bases; unmatched junction nucleotides: 7. CDR1 is DFQATT, CDR2 SNEGSKA, per germline (reference sequence). The CDR3 is 14 amino acids. As DNA, the CDR3 is TGCAGTGCCCTAACTAGCGGTGGCTCCTACGAGCAGTACTTC. It is translated as CSALTSGGSYEQYF.

This clonotype was seen only a few times. The CDR3 DNA reads as TGTGCCAGCAGCCAAGGGTCGGGCACTGAAGCTTTCTTT. Translated, it gives CASSQGSGTEAFF. This chain links TRBV14 with TRBJ1-1; unclear D gene. The V gene's germline CDR1 is SGHDN and CDR2 FVKESK. CDR3 size: 13 residues. The ends were cut back, 1 base at V and 4 bases at J, with 7 bases in the middle.

In regard to this clonotype: A single base separates this from a much larger clone, so it may be a read error. Given the absence of the conserved phenylalanine or tryptophan at the CDR3 end, a read error is likely. The rearrangement uses TRBV7-2 and TRBJ2-7, with 7 bases fitting TRBD2. The germline CDR1 and CDR2 sequences are SGHTA and FQGNSA. The CDR3 length is 14 residues. Trimming removed 3 bases from V and 9 bases from J; junction bases left unmatched: 11. This chain's CDR3 is CASSFLPREHGQYL. The CDR3 DNA follows: TGTGCCAGCAGCTTCCTTCCGCGGGAGCACGGGCAGTACCTC.

This sequence joins TRBV18 and TRBJ2-7; D gene uncertain. V was shortened by 3 bases and J by 5 bases, with 8 bases between the two germline ends. This CDR3 comprises 12 residues. Germline CDR1 KGHSH, CDR2 LQKENI. The CDR3 region has the DNA TGTGCCAGCTCACCCACAAGAGACGAGCAGTACTTC. This sequence encodes CASSPTRDEQYF.

This clonotype has a count of ten or more. J is TRBJ2-2 and V is TRBV6-1; 9 nucleotides match TRBD2. The ends lost 4 bases at V and 6 bases at J; junction bases unmatched: 6. Looked up from germline, CDR1 is MNHNS and CDR2 is SASEGT. This CDR3 has 15 amino acids. The DNA for the CDR3 is TGTGCCAGCAGTGCTGGACTAGCGACACCCGGGGAGCTGTTTTTT. Its protein is CASSAGLATPGELFF.

This clonotype was seen repeatedly, ten times or more. V gene TRBV19 combines with J gene TRBJ1-5; D is possibly TRBD1 (5 bases). The germline CDR1 and CDR2 sequences are LNHDA and SQIVND (reference sequence). V was clipped by 3 bases and J by 7 bases, with 13 bases between them. The CDR3 runs 14 residues. The CDR3 sequence is CASSIRGERQPQHF. In DNA, the CDR3 is TGTGCCAGTAGTATCCGGGGCGAGCGGCAGCCCCAGCATTTT.

The chain has TRBV28 and TRBJ1-2; no definite D call. The germline V gene encodes CDR1 MDHEN and CDR2 SYDVKM. V dropped 7 bases and J dropped 6 bases, with 12 bases sitting between them. CDR3 length: 12 residues. CDR3 in DNA: TGTGCCAGCATCGATTGGGAGGATGGCTACACCTTC. Amino acid sequence: CASIDWEDGYTF.

This clonotype has a count of ten or more. The V call is TRBV6-5, the J call TRBJ1-3; D possibly corresponds to TRBD1 (5 bases). The germline CDR1 and CDR2 sequences are MNHEY and SVGAGI. The CDR3 consists of 13 residues. Deletions cut 6 bases from V and 0 bases from J, with 6 bases between. The CDR3 sequence is CASRTVSGNTIYF. CDR3 DNA sequence: TGTGCCAGCAGGACAGTCTCTGGAAACACCATATATTTT.

This clonotype came up many times. The chain's CDR3 is CATSTSRHEQNYGYTF. In DNA form, the CDR3 reads TGTGCCACCAGCACTTCAAGACACGAACAGAACTATGGCTACACCTTC. The V gene is TRBV15, the J gene TRBJ1-2; no clear D gene. CDR3 length equals 16 residues. Germline CDR1 and CDR2: LNHNV and YYDKDF (reference sequence). Trimming pared 4 bases from V and 2 bases from J, leaving 17 bases between.

The J gene is TRBJ2-2, the V gene TRBV6-1; 11 nucleotides match TRBD2. The CDR3 sequence is 16 residues long. The ends lost 5 bases at V and 7 bases at J; junction bases unmatched: 9. The germline V gene encodes CDR1 MNHNS and CDR2 SASEGT. CDR3 protein: CASSPVTSGKSGELFF. The CDR3 DNA is TGTGCCAGCAGTCCTGTGACTAGCGGGAAGAGCGGGGAGCTGTTTTTT.

The chain is built from TRBV20-1 and TRBJ1-1, with D unclear. The CDR3 covers 10 residues. CDR1 and CDR2 from the germline V gene are DFQATT and SNEGSKA (reference sequence). Trimming removed 0 bases at V and 7 bases at J, with 3 bases between. CDR3 nucleotides: TGCAGTGCTAGAGATGTTGAAGCTTTCTTT. Translating gives CSARDVEAFF.

This clonotype occurred many times. The chain has TRBV12-3 or TRBV12-4 and TRBJ1-5; unclear D gene. The germline V and J ends were trimmed by 3 bases and 2 bases, with 5 bases remaining between them. CDR3 length: 13 residues. CDR3 loop: CASSLIGNQPQHF. The DNA for the CDR3 is TGTGCCAGCAGTTTGATAGGCAATCAGCCCCAGCATTTT.

In this sample, this clonotype turned up many times. DNA of the CDR3: TGTGCCAGCAGCCCGCAACAGGGTGGCTATGGCTACACCTTC. Protein: CASSPQQGGYGYTF. V and J are TRBV2 and TRBJ1-2; tentative D call: TRBD1 (6 bases). The CDR3 spans 14 residues. Germline CDR1 and CDR2: SNHLY and FYNNEI. V lost 6 bases, J lost 4 bases, and 15 bases lay in between.

This clonotype occurred many times. V usage is TRBV4-1 and J usage is TRBJ1-2; TRBD1 matches at 9 bases. Germline trimming cut 0 bases from V and 11 bases from J; bases unmatched to any gene: 7. Per germline, CDR1 MGHRA and CDR2 YSYEKL. The CDR3 length is 14 residues. The CDR3 DNA is TGCGCCAGCAGCCAAGATCAGTGGGACAGGGCGTACACCTTC. Protein: CASSQDQWDRAYTF.

At least ten counts were recorded for this clonotype. The genes are TRBV20-1 and TRBJ1-5; D call uncertain. V dropped 6 bases and J dropped 6 bases, with 15 bases sitting between them. This CDR3 is built from 13 residues. The germline gives CDR1 DFQATT, CDR2 SNEGSKA (reference sequence). The CDR3 protein is CSAPGFGGQPQHF. The CDR3 DNA follows: TGCAGTGCACCGGGCTTTGGCGGTCAGCCCCAGCATTTT.